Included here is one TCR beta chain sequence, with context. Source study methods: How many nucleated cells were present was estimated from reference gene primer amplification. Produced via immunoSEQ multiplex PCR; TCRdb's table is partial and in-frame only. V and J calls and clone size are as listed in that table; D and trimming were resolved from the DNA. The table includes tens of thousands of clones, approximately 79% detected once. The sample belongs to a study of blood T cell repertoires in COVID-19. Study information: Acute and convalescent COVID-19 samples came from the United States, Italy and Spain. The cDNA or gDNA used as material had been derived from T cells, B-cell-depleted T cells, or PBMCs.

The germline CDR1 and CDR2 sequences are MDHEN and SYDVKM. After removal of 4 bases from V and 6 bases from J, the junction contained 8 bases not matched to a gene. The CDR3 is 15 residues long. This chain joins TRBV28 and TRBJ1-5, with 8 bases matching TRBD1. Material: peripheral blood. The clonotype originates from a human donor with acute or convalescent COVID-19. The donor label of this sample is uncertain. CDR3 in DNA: TGTGCCAGCAGTTCCGGACAGGGCAATTTTCAGCCCCAGCATTTT. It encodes CASSSGQGNFQPQHF.